A selection of T cell receptor beta chains follows, all from one sample in a study of T cell responses to AZD1222 COVID-19 vaccine. Some clones are missing from TCRdb's copy, which holds only in-frame ones; the method was immunoSEQ multiplex PCR. This table holds more than 100,000 clones, approximately 88% found once. Sequencing used peripheral blood, obtained on day 0 of AZD1222 vaccination. These receptors originate from an adult in good health. Each CDR3 is given with its conserved first and last residue. Each record gives: D gene, clone size, V gene, J gene, CDR3 protein, CDR3 DNA. The D gene is left open where the match is weak. Not all rows give a size; the values are once, few, many and, for expanded clones, a class.

d_gene: TRBD1
abundance: NA
v_gene: TRBV5-6
j_gene: TRBJ2-7
CDR3aa: CASSTGTGVYEQYF
CDR3nt: TGTGCCAGCAGTACCGGGACAGGGGTCTACGAGCAGTACTTC

d_gene: NA
abundance: NA
v_gene: TRBV28
j_gene: TRBJ1-1
CDR3aa: CASSPSSRTEAFF
CDR3nt: TGTGCCAGCAGCCCCTCGTCCCGAACTGAAGCTTTCTTT

d_gene: NA
abundance: NA
v_gene: TRBV19
j_gene: TRBJ2-7
CDR3aa: CASSPRGGGYEQYF
CDR3nt: TGTGCCAGTAGTCCCCGCGGAGGGGGGTACGAGCAGTACTTC

d_gene: TRBD2
abundance: NA
v_gene: TRBV24-1
j_gene: TRBJ2-7
CDR3aa: CATSGRGGPTYEQYF
CDR3nt: TGTGCCACCAGCGGGCGGGGGGGACCTACCTACGAGCAGTACTTC

d_gene: TRBD2
abundance: NA
v_gene: TRBV9
j_gene: TRBJ2-1
CDR3aa: CASSVVTSGSNEQFF
CDR3nt: TGTGCCAGCAGCGTAGTAACTAGCGGAAGCAATGAGCAGTTCTTC

d_gene: NA
abundance: NA
v_gene: TRBV28
j_gene: TRBJ1-3
CDR3aa: CASISIVGGNTIYF
CDR3nt: TGTGCCAGCATTAGTATAGTTGGGGGAAACACCATATATTTT

d_gene: NA
abundance: NA
v_gene: TRBV21-1
j_gene: TRBJ2-7
CDR3aa: CASSKRSYEQYF
CDR3nt: TGTGCCAGCAGCAAAAGGTCCTACGAGCAGTACTTC

d_gene: NA
abundance: NA
v_gene: TRBV7-2
j_gene: TRBJ2-7
CDR3aa: CASSRRDSGAEQYF
CDR3nt: TGTGCCAGCAGTCGCCGGGACTCGGGAGCAGAGCAGTACTTC

d_gene: TRBD1
abundance: NA
v_gene: TRBV3-1/TRBV3-2
j_gene: TRBJ2-7
CDR3aa: CASSQDSRTGFYEQYF
CDR3nt: TGTGCCAGCAGCCAAGATAGCCGGACAGGGTTCTACGAGCAGTACTTC

d_gene: TRBD2
abundance: NA
v_gene: TRBV7-2
j_gene: TRBJ2-1
CDR3aa: CASSESGGRAVNEQFF
CDR3nt: TGTGCCAGCAGCGAGAGTGGCGGGAGGGCCGTGAATGAGCAGTTCTTC

d_gene: NA
abundance: NA
v_gene: TRBV30
j_gene: TRBJ1-2
CDR3aa: CAWSVLAHGYTF
CDR3nt: TGTGCCTGGAGTGTCCTCGCTCATGGCTACACCTTC

d_gene: NA
abundance: NA
v_gene: TRBV2
j_gene: TRBJ1-5
CDR3aa: CASSEEEGSNQPQHF
CDR3nt: TGTGCCAGCAGTGAAGAGGAGGGTAGCAATCAGCCCCAGCATTTT

d_gene: TRBD1
abundance: NA
v_gene: TRBV29-1
j_gene: TRBJ2-1
CDR3aa: CSVVFLTQGASYNEQFF
CDR3nt: TGCAGCGTTGTCTTTCTCACACAGGGGGCCTCCTACAATGAGCAGTTCTTC

d_gene: NA
abundance: NA
v_gene: TRBV7-3
j_gene: TRBJ2-7
CDR3aa: CASSSYGSYEQYF
CDR3nt: TGTGCCAGCAGCTCTTACGGCTCCTACGAGCAGTACTTC

d_gene: NA
abundance: once
v_gene: TRBV28
j_gene: TRBJ2-2
CDR3aa: CASSRGGSNTGELFF
CDR3nt: TGTGCCAGCTCCCGTGGGGGGTCGAACACCGGGGAGCTGTTTTTT

d_gene: NA
abundance: once
v_gene: TRBV10-3
j_gene: TRBJ1-1
CDR3aa: CAISEGPEAFF
CDR3nt: TGTGCCATCAGTGAGGGGCCCGAAGCTTTCTTT

d_gene: NA
abundance: NA
v_gene: TRBV15
j_gene: TRBJ2-7
CDR3aa: CATSRDIVRPYEQYF
CDR3nt: TGTGCCACCAGCAGAGATATCGTGAGGCCCTACGAGCAGTACTTC

d_gene: TRBD1
abundance: NA
v_gene: TRBV5-1
j_gene: TRBJ1-2
CDR3aa: CASTFEGQGLYGYTF
CDR3nt: TGCGCCAGCACATTTGAAGGACAGGGGCTCTATGGCTACACCTTC

d_gene: NA
abundance: NA
v_gene: TRBV11-2
j_gene: TRBJ1-5
CDR3aa: CASSRGTSVGQPQHF
CDR3nt: TGTGCCAGCAGCAGAGGGACGTCCGTGGGTCAGCCCCAGCATTTT

d_gene: NA
abundance: NA
v_gene: TRBV27
j_gene: TRBJ2-1
CDR3aa: CASSPGPWNEQFF
CDR3nt: TGTGCCAGCAGTCCGGGACCGTGGAATGAGCAGTTCTTC

d_gene: NA
abundance: NA
v_gene: TRBV6-2/TRBV6-3
j_gene: TRBJ2-7
CDR3aa: CASSPLASRGEQYF
CDR3nt: TGTGCCAGCAGTCCCCTTGCTAGCAGGGGCGAGCAGTACTTC

d_gene: TRBD2
abundance: NA
v_gene: TRBV24-1
j_gene: TRBJ2-1
CDR3aa: CATSDPSGRKGNEQFF
CDR3nt: TGTGCCACCAGTGACCCTAGCGGGAGAAAGGGCAATGAGCAGTTCTTC

d_gene: NA
abundance: NA
v_gene: TRBV5-4
j_gene: TRBJ2-2
CDR3aa: CASSGRAQNTGELFF
CDR3nt: TGTGCCAGCAGCGGCCGGGCTCAGAACACCGGGGAGCTGTTTTTT

d_gene: NA
abundance: NA
v_gene: TRBV18
j_gene: TRBJ1-2
CDR3aa: CASEPTRSYGYTF
CDR3nt: TGTGCCAGCGAACCCACGAGGAGCTATGGCTACACCTTC

d_gene: TRBD1
abundance: NA
v_gene: TRBV20-1
j_gene: TRBJ1-1
CDR3aa: CSGTENTEAFF
CDR3nt: TGCAGCGGGACAGAGAACACTGAAGCTTTCTTT

d_gene: NA
abundance: once
v_gene: TRBV5-4
j_gene: TRBJ2-7
CDR3aa: CASSLQVSRNYEQYF
CDR3nt: TGTGCCAGCAGCTTGCAAGTCTCCAGGAACTACGAGCAGTACTTC

d_gene: NA
abundance: NA
v_gene: TRBV30
j_gene: TRBJ2-6
CDR3aa: CAWSGQSGGANVLTF
CDR3nt: TGTGCCTGGAGTGGACAGTCTGGTGGGGCCAACGTCCTGACTTTC

d_gene: TRBD1
abundance: NA
v_gene: TRBV6-2/TRBV6-3
j_gene: TRBJ1-5
CDR3aa: CASSYLKGQGFGYSNQPQHF
CDR3nt: TGTGCCAGCAGTTACCTTAAGGGACAGGGATTCGGTTATAGCAATCAGCCCCAGCATTTT

d_gene: TRBD1
abundance: NA
v_gene: TRBV6-2/TRBV6-3
j_gene: TRBJ1-6
CDR3aa: CASSKRDRVARNSPLHF
CDR3nt: TGTGCCAGCAGTAAACGAGACAGGGTGGCGAGGAATTCACCCCTCCACTTT

d_gene: TRBD2
abundance: NA
v_gene: TRBV9
j_gene: TRBJ2-5
CDR3aa: CASSDPGLAGGKETQYF
CDR3nt: TGTGCCAGCAGCGACCCGGGACTAGCGGGGGGGAAGGAGACCCAGTACTTC

d_gene: NA
abundance: NA
v_gene: TRBV5-4
j_gene: TRBJ2-2
CDR3aa: CASSTIGLDTGELFF
CDR3nt: TGTGCCAGCAGCACGATCGGCCTCGACACCGGGGAGCTGTTTTTT

d_gene: TRBD1
abundance: NA
v_gene: TRBV3-1/TRBV3-2
j_gene: TRBJ1-2
CDR3aa: CASSQALGQGGYGYTF
CDR3nt: TGTGCCAGCAGCCAAGCCCTGGGACAGGGAGGCTATGGCTACACCTTC

d_gene: NA
abundance: NA
v_gene: TRBV18
j_gene: TRBJ2-1
CDR3aa: CASSPLENNEQFF
CDR3nt: TGTGCCAGCTCACCGTTGGAGAACAATGAGCAGTTCTTC

d_gene: NA
abundance: few
v_gene: TRBV5-1
j_gene: TRBJ2-6
CDR3aa: CASSLVREVTGANVLTF
CDR3nt: TGCGCCAGCAGCTTGGTCAGGGAAGTAACTGGGGCCAACGTCCTGACTTTC

d_gene: TRBD1
abundance: NA
v_gene: TRBV7-2
j_gene: TRBJ2-7
CDR3aa: CASSLAAQGREQYF
CDR3nt: TGTGCCAGCAGCTTAGCGGCACAGGGGAGAGAGCAGTACTTC

d_gene: NA
abundance: NA
v_gene: TRBV5-4
j_gene: TRBJ1-1
CDR3aa: CASSMTENTEAFF
CDR3nt: TGTGCCAGCAGCATGACGGAGAACACTGAAGCTTTCTTT

d_gene: NA
abundance: NA
v_gene: TRBV24-1
j_gene: TRBJ1-5
CDR3aa: CATSDRRQDSNQPQHF
CDR3nt: TGTGCCACCAGTGATCGCCGACAGGATAGCAATCAGCCCCAGCATTTT

d_gene: NA
abundance: NA
v_gene: TRBV9
j_gene: TRBJ1-4
CDR3aa: CASSPRGTLDEKLFF
CDR3nt: TGTGCCAGCAGCCCCCGCGGGACCCTGGATGAAAAACTGTTTTTT

d_gene: TRBD1
abundance: NA
v_gene: TRBV19
j_gene: TRBJ1-1
CDR3aa: CAVVWTGLNTEAFF
CDR3nt: TGTGCCGTAGTTTGGACAGGTTTAAACACTGAAGCTTTCTTT

d_gene: NA
abundance: NA
v_gene: TRBV5-6
j_gene: TRBJ2-1
CDR3aa: CASSLAVGYYNEQFF
CDR3nt: TGTGCCAGCAGCTTGGCGGTGGGGTACTACAATGAGCAGTTCTTC

d_gene: NA
abundance: NA
v_gene: TRBV18
j_gene: TRBJ1-1
CDR3aa: CASSEGENTEAFF
CDR3nt: TGTGCCAGCTCAGAGGGAGAGAACACTGAAGCTTTCTTT

d_gene: NA
abundance: NA
v_gene: TRBV7-3
j_gene: TRBJ2-2
CDR3aa: CASRNGGMYTGELFF
CDR3nt: TGTGCCAGCCGGAATGGGGGGATGTATACCGGGGAGCTGTTTTTT

d_gene: NA
abundance: NA
v_gene: TRBV10-3
j_gene: TRBJ1-1
CDR3aa: CAISDQNTEAFF
CDR3nt: TGTGCCATCAGTGACCAGAACACTGAAGCTTTCTTT

d_gene: NA
abundance: NA
v_gene: TRBV23-1
j_gene: TRBJ1-6
CDR3aa: CASSQSRASQPLHF
CDR3nt: TGCGCCAGCAGTCAATCCAGGGCTTCTCAGCCCCTCCACTTT

d_gene: TRBD1
abundance: NA
v_gene: TRBV5-1
j_gene: TRBJ2-1
CDR3aa: CASSLIGTEDNEQFF
CDR3nt: TGCGCCAGCAGCTTAATTGGGACAGAGGACAATGAGCAGTTCTTC